These 4 T cell receptor beta chains came from one sample sequenced in a study of T cell repertoires in cytomegalovirus infection. Their specific antigens are unknown. Each CDR3 protein is one row after TCRdb ran MiXCR on the reads. The sample contains about 120,000 distinct CDR3 sequences, 30% of which appear only once. The sequencing used CD8+ T cells from cultured PBMCs, collected from culture after CMV antigen stimulation. These receptors were taken from a human donor in good health (CMV status not recorded). Some clones in this sample may be carry-over from other donors' samples.

This clonotype has only a few counts. The V and J genes are TRBV20-1 and TRBJ1-1; D perhaps matches TRBD1 (5 bases). Trimming shortened V by 5 bases and J by 7 bases, and 11 bases separated the two germline ends. The CDR3 is 11 amino acids. CDR1 and CDR2 (germline): DFQATT, SNEGSKA (reference sequence). The CDR3 spells CSALSTDEAFF. The DNA of the CDR3 is TGCAGTGCTTTGTCGACAGATGAAGCTTTCTTT.

The chain is built from TRBV19 and TRBJ2-1, with 12 bases aligning to TRBD2. This CDR3 spans 17 amino acids. Germline CDR1 reads LNHDA; CDR2 reads SQIVND (reference sequence). The junction had 5 bases not matched to a gene; V was cut back by 5 bases and J by 0 bases. The CDR3 DNA sequence: TGTGCCAGTAGTTTTCTAGCGGGGGGGATCTCCTACAATGAGCAGTTCTTC. Protein sequence: CASSFLAGGISYNEQFF.

The V call is TRBV5-6, the J call TRBJ2-1; D gene unclear. This CDR3 is built from 13 residues. The germline gives CDR1 SGHDT, CDR2 YYEEEE. The V and J ends lost 4 bases and 2 bases respectively, with 7 bases between them. In nucleotides, the CDR3 is TGTGCCAGCAGCCTGCAAACCTACAATGAGCAGTTCTTC. Translated: CASSLQTYNEQFF. The full variable domain, rest sourced from reference TRBV5-6 and TRBJ2-1, is DAGVTQSPTHLIKTRGQQVTLRCSPKSGHDTVSWYQQALGQGPQFIFQYYEEEERQRGNFPDRFSGHQFPNYSSELNVNALLLGDSALYLCASSLQTYNEQFFGPGTRLTVL.

The chain joins TRBV6-5 to TRBJ1-2, with 9 bases matching TRBD1. CDR3 length equals 14 residues. Trimming took 2 bases from V and 6 from J; bases not matched to a gene: 4. From germline, CDR1 is MNHEY and CDR2 SVGAGI. Here the CDR3 DNA reads TGTGCCAGCAGTTACCGCCGGACAGGGGATGGCTACACCTTC. It is translated as CASSYRRTGDGYTF.